This paragraph covers one TCR beta chain sequence. The table came from immunoSEQ multiplex PCR; TCRdb's copy has only in-frame clones and leaves some out. The data contain around 150,000 clones, about 92% of them singletons. This CDR3 comprises 16 residues. In germline, CDR1 is SGHRS, CDR2 YFSETQ. V gave up 4 bases and J gave up 0 bases, with 15 bases separating them. This sample is part of a study of blood T cell repertoires in COVID-19. Sequenced material: peripheral blood. The chain has TRBV5-1 and TRBJ2-3; D possibly corresponds to TRBD2 (7 bases). The source is a man between 25 and 39 years old with COVID-19, enrolled during active disease. The DNA for the CDR3 is TGCGCCAGCAGCCTGGGGGCTAGCGGAAGCACAGATACGCAGTATTTT. Its translation is CASSLGASGSTDTQYF. The full variable domain, completed using reference TRBV5-1 and TRBJ2-3, is KAGVTQTPRYLIKTRGQQVTLSCSPISGHRSVSWYQQTPGQGLQFLFEYFSETQRNKGNFPGRFSGRQFSNSRSEMNVSTLELGDSALYLCASSLGASGSTDTQYFGPGTRLTVL.